These 8 T cell receptor beta chains came from one sample sequenced in a study of response to subunit inactivated influenza vaccine (dated 2018 in TCRdb). Receptors were amplified or captured by RT-PCR. Sequenced on an Illumina HiSeq 2500. TCRdb handled the public reads itself, with Q25 trimming in fastp and clone calling in MiXCR, and kept productive beta chains. For every CDR3 protein sequence, its rows merge into one entry that carries the most common genes and DNA. The sample table shows roughly 570,000 distinct CDR3 sequences, and around 13% are seen once. Jointly, the top ten make up approximately 14% of the sample. The intended sense of this specimen's time point label: 45 days after influenza vaccine administration. This material consisted of PBMCs from blood, taken roughly 47 days after vaccination. These receptors were obtained from a man aged 50-60 years who received an inactivated influenza vaccine. Donor details come from another sample of the same person, matched by shared clones.

CDR3 amino acids: CASSGQDQQFF. The CDR3 DNA reads TGTGCCAGCAGTGGACAGGACCAGCAGTTCTTC. The V call is TRBV28, the J call TRBJ2-1; 7 nucleotides line up with TRBD1. Trimming removed 5 bases from V and 11 bases from J; junction bases left unmatched: 3. Germline-derived CDR1 and CDR2 are MDHEN and SYDVKM. The CDR3 consists of 11 residues.

This chain joins TRBV20-1 and TRBJ2-3, with D perhaps matching TRBD2 (6 bases). Germline loops: CDR1 DFQATT, CDR2 SNEGSKA (reference sequence). The V end lost 6 bases, the J end lost 1 base, and 11 bases lay between the germline ends. The CDR3 has 13 residues. CDR3 region: CSASGLRTDTQYF. CDR3 coding DNA: TGCAGTGCCTCGGGACTCCGCACAGATACGCAGTATTTT.

This clonotype was counted only a few times. The rearrangement links TRBV7-2 to TRBJ2-7; D not certain. Trimming took off 2 bases at V and 5 bases at J, with 13 bases between the two ends. Germline CDR1 reads SGHTA; CDR2 reads FQGNSA. The CDR3 runs to 14 residues. The CDR3: CASSLRLTFDEQYF. CDR3 bases: TGTGCCAGCAGCTTAAGGCTTACGTTCGACGAGCAGTACTTC.

This clonotype has only a few counts. The gene calls are TRBV9 and TRBJ2-3, with 7 bases matching TRBD2. The CDR3 covers 15 residues. J was trimmed by 1 base and V by 2 bases; bases with no gene match: 4. CDR1 and CDR2 (germline): SGDLS, YYNGEE. CDR3 in amino acids: CASSVGLGGTDTQYF. The CDR3 DNA is TGTGCCAGCAGCGTTGGACTAGGAGGCACAGATACGCAGTATTTT.

This clonotype was seen only a few times. The chain employs TRBV12-3 or TRBV12-4 and TRBJ2-5, with TRBD1 identical over 8 bases. Germline trimming cut 5 bases from V and 5 bases from J; bases unmatched to any gene: 7. CDR3 length equals 14 residues. CDR3 bases: TGTGCCAGCAGTCCCCGGACAGGGCCCGAGACCCAGTACTTC. It specifies CASSPRTGPETQYF.

This clonotype has just a few counts. The rearrangement links TRBV7-2 to TRBJ2-3; TRBD2 aligns across 7 bases. Germline V gene lookup returns CDR1 SGHTA and CDR2 FQGNSA. This CDR3 is 14 amino acids long. The V gene end was trimmed by 5 bases and the J gene end by 5 bases; junction bases not matched to a gene: 7. The CDR3 DNA is TGTGCCAGCAGCATGAGCGGGGATGGAGATACGCAGTATTTT. Protein: CASSMSGDGDTQYF. The full variable domain, rest sourced from reference TRBV7-2 and TRBJ2-3, is GAGVSQSPSNKVTEKGKDVELRCDPISGHTALYWYRQSLGQGLEFLIYFQGNSAPDKSGLPSDRFSAERTGGSVSTLTIQRTQQEDSAVYLCASSMSGDGDTQYFGPGTRLTVL.

The sample holds a few counts of this clonotype. CDR3 protein: CSGQGQYQETQYF. DNA of the CDR3: TGCAGCGGGCAAGGACAGTACCAAGAGACCCAGTACTTC. The chain couples TRBV29-1 to TRBJ2-5; D is possibly TRBD1 (6 bases). The CDR3 is 13 residues long. The V and J ends lost 7 bases and 0 bases respectively, with 12 bases between them. Germline V gives CDR1 SQVTM, CDR2 ANQGSEA.

This clonotype was recorded a few times. The CDR3 protein is CSAMGGYTF. The CDR3 DNA follows: TGCAGTGCTATGGGTGGCTACACCTTC. V and J are TRBV20-1 and TRBJ1-2; D unclear. Germline V gives CDR1 DFQATT, CDR2 SNEGSKA (reference sequence). The CDR3 totals 9 residues. Trimming removed 4 bases at V and 7 bases at J, with 4 bases between.